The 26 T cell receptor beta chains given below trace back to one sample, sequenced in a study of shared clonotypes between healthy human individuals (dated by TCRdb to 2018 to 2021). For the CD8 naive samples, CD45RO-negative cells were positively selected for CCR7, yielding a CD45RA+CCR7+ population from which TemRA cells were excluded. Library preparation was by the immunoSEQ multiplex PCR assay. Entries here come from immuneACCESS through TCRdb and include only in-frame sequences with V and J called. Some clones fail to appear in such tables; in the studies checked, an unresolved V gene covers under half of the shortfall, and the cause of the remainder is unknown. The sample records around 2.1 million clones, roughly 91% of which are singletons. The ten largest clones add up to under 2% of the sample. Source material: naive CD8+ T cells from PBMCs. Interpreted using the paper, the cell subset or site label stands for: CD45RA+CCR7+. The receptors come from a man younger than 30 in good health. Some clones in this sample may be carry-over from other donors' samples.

This CDR3 is CASSLRLAIYNEQFF. The CDR3 region has the DNA TGTGCCAGCAGCTTGCGCCTAGCCATCTACAATGAGCAGTTCTTC. The rearrangement joins TRBV5-6 to TRBJ2-1, with D perhaps TRBD2 (5 bases). Germline CDR1 and CDR2: SGHDT and YYEEEE. Trimming cost V 1 base and J 3 bases, with 11 bases left between them. The CDR3 is 15 amino acids. Using reference TRBV5-6 and TRBJ2-1 for the parts outside the CDR3, the full variable domain is DAGVTQSPTHLIKTRGQQVTLRCSPKSGHDTVSWYQQALGQGPQFIFQYYEEEERQRGNFPDRFSGHQFPNYSSELNVNALLLGDSALYLCASSLRLAIYNEQFFGPGTRLTVL.

The CDR3 loop is CASSNGQGGSETQYF. The CDR3, as DNA: TGTGCCAGCAGCAACGGACAGGGTGGTTCGGAGACCCAGTACTTC. J is TRBJ2-5 and V is TRBV27, with TRBD1 matching over 8 bases. Unmatched junction bases numbered 11, after V lost 6 bases and J lost 5 bases. This CDR3 has 15 residues. Germline V gene sequence: CDR1 MNHEY, CDR2 SMNVEV (reference sequence).

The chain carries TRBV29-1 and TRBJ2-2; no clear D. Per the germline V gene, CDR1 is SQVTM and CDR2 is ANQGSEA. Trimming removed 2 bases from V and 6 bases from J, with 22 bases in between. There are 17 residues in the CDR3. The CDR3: CSVEIGAGPSVAGELFF. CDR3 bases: TGCAGCGTTGAAATCGGCGCAGGCCCCTCCGTCGCCGGGGAGCTGTTTTTT.

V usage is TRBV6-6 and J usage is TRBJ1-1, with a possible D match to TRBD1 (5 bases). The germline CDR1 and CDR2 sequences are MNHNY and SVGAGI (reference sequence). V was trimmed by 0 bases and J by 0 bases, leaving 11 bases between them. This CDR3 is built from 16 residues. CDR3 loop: CASSYSRDPMNTEAFF. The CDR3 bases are TGTGCCAGCAGTTACTCTCGGGACCCCATGAACACTGAAGCTTTCTTT.

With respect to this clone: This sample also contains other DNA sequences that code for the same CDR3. The CDR3: CASRLAGVLNEQFF. The DNA of the CDR3 is TGTGCCAGCAGACTAGCGGGAGTCCTGAATGAGCAGTTCTTC. The gene calls are TRBV27 and TRBJ2-1; the match to TRBD2 covers 11 bases. The germline gives CDR1 MNHEY, CDR2 SMNVEV (reference sequence). The CDR3 totals 14 residues. The ends lost 6 bases at V and 7 bases at J; junction bases unmatched: 5.

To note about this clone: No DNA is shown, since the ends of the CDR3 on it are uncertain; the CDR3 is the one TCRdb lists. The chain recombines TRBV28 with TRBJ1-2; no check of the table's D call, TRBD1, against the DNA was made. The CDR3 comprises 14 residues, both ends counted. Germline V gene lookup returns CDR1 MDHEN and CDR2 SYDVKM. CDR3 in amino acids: CASILAGRDYGYTF.

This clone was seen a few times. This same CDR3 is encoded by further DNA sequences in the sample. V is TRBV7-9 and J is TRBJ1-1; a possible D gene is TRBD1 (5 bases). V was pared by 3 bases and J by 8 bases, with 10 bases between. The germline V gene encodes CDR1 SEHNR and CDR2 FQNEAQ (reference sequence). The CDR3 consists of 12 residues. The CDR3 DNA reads TGTGCCAGCAGCTTCGGGCAGGGAGAAGCTTTCTTT. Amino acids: CASSFGQGEAFF.

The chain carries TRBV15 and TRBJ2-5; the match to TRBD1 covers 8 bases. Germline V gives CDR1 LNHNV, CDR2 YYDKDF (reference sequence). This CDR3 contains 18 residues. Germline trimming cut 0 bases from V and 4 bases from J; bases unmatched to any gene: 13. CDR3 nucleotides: TGTGCCACCAGCAGAGATTATCCGGACAGGGAAGGGGGAGAGACCCAGTACTTC. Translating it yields CATSRDYPDREGGETQYF.

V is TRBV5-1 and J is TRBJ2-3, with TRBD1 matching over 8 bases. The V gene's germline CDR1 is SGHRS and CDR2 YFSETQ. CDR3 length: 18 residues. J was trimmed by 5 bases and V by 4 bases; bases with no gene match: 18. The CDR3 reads CASSGHPPQGAREDTQYF. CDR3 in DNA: TGCGCCAGCAGCGGACACCCACCCCAGGGGGCGCGTGAAGATACGCAGTATTTT.

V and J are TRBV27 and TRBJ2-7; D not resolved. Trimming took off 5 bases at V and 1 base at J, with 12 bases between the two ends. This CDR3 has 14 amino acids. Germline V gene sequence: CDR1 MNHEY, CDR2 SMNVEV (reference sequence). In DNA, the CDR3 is TGTGCCAGCAGTCCTCGACTTTCTTCCTACGAGCAGTACTTC. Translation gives CASSPRLSSYEQYF.

The CDR3 loop is CASSRSRAGGYEQFF. The CDR3, as DNA: TGTGCCAGCAGCCGATCTCGAGCGGGAGGCTATGAGCAGTTCTTC. The V gene is TRBV4-2, the J gene TRBJ2-1, with 9 bases lining up with TRBD2. The CDR3 extends over 15 amino acids. The V gene end was trimmed by 4 bases and the J gene end by 8 bases; junction bases not matched to a gene: 9. Per germline, CDR1 LGHNA and CDR2 YNFKEQ.

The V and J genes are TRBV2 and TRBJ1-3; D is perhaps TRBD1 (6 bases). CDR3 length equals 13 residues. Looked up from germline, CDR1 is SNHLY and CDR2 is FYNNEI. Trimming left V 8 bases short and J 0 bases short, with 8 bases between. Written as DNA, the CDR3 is TGTGCCAGCGGACAGATCTCTGGAAACACCATATATTTT. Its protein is CASGQISGNTIYF.

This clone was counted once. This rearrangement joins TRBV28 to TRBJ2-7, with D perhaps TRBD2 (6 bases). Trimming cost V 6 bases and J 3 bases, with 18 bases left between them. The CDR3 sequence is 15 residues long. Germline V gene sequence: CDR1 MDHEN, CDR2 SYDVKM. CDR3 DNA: TGTGCCAGCAGGCCTGGGGCTAGCGATTTCTACGAGCAGTACTTC. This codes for CASRPGASDFYEQYF. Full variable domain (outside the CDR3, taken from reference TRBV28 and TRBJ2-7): DVKVTQSSRYLVKRTGEKVFLECVQDMDHENMFWYRQDPGLGLRLIYFSYDVKMKEKGDIPEGYSVSREKKERFSLILESASTNQTSMYLCASRPGASDFYEQYFGPGTRLTVT.

As DNA, the CDR3 is TGTGCCAGCAGCCGCAGGGTTTCGCGGGAGGGCGACTACAATGAGCAGTTCTTC. It codes for CASSRRVSREGDYNEQFF. The rearrangement joins TRBV11-2 to TRBJ2-1; 9 bases are a match to TRBD2. V lost 5 bases to trimming and J lost 3 bases; unmatched junction nucleotides: 14. The CDR3 covers 18 residues. CDR1 and CDR2 (germline): SGHAT, FQNNGV.

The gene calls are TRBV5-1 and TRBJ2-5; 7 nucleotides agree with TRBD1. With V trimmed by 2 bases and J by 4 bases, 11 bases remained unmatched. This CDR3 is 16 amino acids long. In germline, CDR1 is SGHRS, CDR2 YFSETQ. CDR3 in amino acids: CASSFLTGERSETQYF. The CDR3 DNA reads TGCGCCAGCAGCTTTTTAACAGGGGAGAGGTCAGAGACCCAGTACTTC.

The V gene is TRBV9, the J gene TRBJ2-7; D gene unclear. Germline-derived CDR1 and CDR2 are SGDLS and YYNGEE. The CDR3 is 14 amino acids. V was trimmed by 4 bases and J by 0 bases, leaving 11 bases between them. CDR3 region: CASSLGPSSYEQYF. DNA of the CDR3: TGTGCCAGCAGCTTGGGTCCGAGCTCCTACGAGCAGTACTTC.

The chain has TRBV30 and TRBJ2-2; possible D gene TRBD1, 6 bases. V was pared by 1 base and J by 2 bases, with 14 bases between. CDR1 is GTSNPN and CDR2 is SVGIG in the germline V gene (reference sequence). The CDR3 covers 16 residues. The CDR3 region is CAWSDRVWGNTGELFF. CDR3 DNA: TGTGCCTGGAGTGACAGGGTTTGGGGAAACACCGGGGAGCTGTTTTTT.

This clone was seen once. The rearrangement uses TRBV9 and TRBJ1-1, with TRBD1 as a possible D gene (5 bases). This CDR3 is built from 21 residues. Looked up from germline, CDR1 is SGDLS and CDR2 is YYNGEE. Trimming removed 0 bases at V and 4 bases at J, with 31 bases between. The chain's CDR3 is CASSVVPGTVRKPSQGTEAFF. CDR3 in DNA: TGTGCCAGCAGCGTAGTACCCGGGACGGTCAGGAAGCCCTCCCAAGGCACTGAAGCTTTCTTT.

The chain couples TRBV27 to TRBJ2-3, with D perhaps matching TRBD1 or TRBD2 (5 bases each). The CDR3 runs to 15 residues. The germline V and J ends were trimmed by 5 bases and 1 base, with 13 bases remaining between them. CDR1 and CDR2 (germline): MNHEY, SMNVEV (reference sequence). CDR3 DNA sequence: TGTGCCAGCAGTGAACGGGACGGCCGCACAGATACGCAGTATTTT. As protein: CASSERDGRTDTQYF.

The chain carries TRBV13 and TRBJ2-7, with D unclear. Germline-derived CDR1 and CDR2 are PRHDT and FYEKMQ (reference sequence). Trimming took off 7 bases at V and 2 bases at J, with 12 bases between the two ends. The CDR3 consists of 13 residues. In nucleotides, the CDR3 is TGTGCCAGCACCGATACTGTGACCTACGAGCAGTACTTC. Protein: CASTDTVTYEQYF.

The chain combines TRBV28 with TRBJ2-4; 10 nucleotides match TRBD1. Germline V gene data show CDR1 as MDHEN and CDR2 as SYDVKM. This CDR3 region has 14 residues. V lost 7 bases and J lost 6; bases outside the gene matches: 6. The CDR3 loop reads CASTVDRGSNIQYF. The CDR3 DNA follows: TGTGCCAGCACCGTGGACAGGGGGTCAAACATTCAGTACTTC.

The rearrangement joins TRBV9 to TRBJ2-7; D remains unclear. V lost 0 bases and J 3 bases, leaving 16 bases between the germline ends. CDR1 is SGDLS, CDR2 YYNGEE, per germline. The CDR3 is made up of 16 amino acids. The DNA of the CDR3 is TGTGCCAGCAGCGTAGCTGAGACACTTGCAGACTACGAGCAGTACTTC. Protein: CASSVAETLADYEQYF.

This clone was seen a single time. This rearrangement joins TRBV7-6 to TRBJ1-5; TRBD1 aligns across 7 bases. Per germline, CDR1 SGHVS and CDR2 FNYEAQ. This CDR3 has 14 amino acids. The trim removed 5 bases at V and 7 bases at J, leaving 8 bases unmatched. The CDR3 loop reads CASSQRQGGQPQHF. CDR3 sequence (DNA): TGTGCCAGCAGCCAACGACAGGGAGGGCAGCCCCAGCATTTT.

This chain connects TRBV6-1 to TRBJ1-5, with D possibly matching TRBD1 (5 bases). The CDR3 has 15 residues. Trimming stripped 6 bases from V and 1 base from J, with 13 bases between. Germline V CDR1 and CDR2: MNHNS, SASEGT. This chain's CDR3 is CASRHRDGSNQPQHF. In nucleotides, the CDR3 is TGTGCCAGCAGGCACCGGGACGGGAGCAATCAGCCCCAGCATTTT.

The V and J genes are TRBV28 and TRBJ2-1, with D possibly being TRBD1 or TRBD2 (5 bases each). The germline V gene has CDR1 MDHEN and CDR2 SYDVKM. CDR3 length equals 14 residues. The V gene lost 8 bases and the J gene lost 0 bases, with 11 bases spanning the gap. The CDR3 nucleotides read TGTGCCAGCGGGGGACGGAGCTCCTACAATGAGCAGTTCTTC. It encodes CASGGRSSYNEQFF.

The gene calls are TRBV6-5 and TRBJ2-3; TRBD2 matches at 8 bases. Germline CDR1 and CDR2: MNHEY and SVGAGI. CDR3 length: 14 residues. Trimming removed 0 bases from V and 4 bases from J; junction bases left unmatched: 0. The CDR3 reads CASSYSREADTQYF. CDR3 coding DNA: TGTGCCAGCAGTTACTCGCGGGAGGCAGATACGCAGTATTTT.